The rows below give T cell receptor beta chains drawn from one sample of a study of blood T cell repertoires in COVID-19. TCRdb keeps only in-frame clones here, not all; method: immunoSEQ multiplex PCR. The data contain under 200,000 clones, over 75% of them singletons. The sample taken for sequencing was peripheral blood. Every receptor here comes from an elderly woman with acute or convalescent COVID-19. Each CDR3 is given with its conserved first and last residue. Fields, in order: CDR3 protein, CDR3 DNA, clone size, D gene, J gene, V gene. A D gene is named only where the DNA matches it firmly. The listing skips clone size in some rows; elsewhere it reads once, few, many or a size class.

CASSLGGAGGTDTQYF,TGTGCCAGCAGCTTAGGGGGGGCAGGGGGAACAGATACGCAGTATTTT,NA,NA,TRBJ2-3,TRBV11-2
CASSSDRGTHNEQFF,TGTGCCAGCAGCTCAGACAGGGGCACCCACAATGAGCAGTTCTTC,NA,TRBD1,TRBJ2-1,TRBV11-2
CASSPFPLAGGPNTQYF,TGTGCCAGCTCACCGTTCCCACTAGCGGGGGGGCCGAATACGCAGTATTTT,NA,TRBD2,TRBJ2-3,TRBV18
CASSAGGNTDTQYF,TGTGCCAGCTCGGCCGGGGGGAACACAGATACGCAGTATTTT,NA,TRBD2,TRBJ2-3,TRBV18
CASSATGTGEGETQYF,TGTGCCAGCAGCGCTACCGGGACAGGGGAGGGAGAGACCCAGTACTTC,NA,TRBD1,TRBJ2-5,TRBV9
CASGLGSPLGGYTF,TGTGCTAGTGGTTTGGGCAGTCCCCTCGGGGGCTACACCTTC,NA,NA,TRBJ1-2,TRBV12-5
CASSARTVDTEAFF,TGTGCCAGCTCGGCCCGGACAGTCGACACTGAAGCTTTCTTT,NA,NA,TRBJ1-1,TRBV18
CASSLAAGLYNEQFF,TGTGCCAGCAGCTTGGCCGCGGGGCTCTACAATGAGCAGTTCTTC,NA,NA,TRBJ2-1,TRBV5-8
CAWSQQGRFYGYTF,TGTGCCTGGAGTCAACAGGGACGGTTCTATGGCTACACCTTC,NA,NA,TRBJ1-2,TRBV30
CASSLGQGDEKLFF,TGTGCCAGCAGCCTGGGACAGGGAGACGAAAAACTGTTTTTT,NA,TRBD1,TRBJ1-4,TRBV11-3
CASSPPSGRTPAQETQYF,TGTGCCAGCAGCCCCCCTAGCGGGAGAACCCCCGCCCAAGAGACCCAGTACTTC,NA,TRBD2,TRBJ2-5,TRBV7-9
CASSFGQGEYNEQFF,TGTGCCAGCAGCTTTGGACAGGGAGAATACAATGAGCAGTTCTTC,few,TRBD1,TRBJ2-1,TRBV7-2
CASSPPSTGGENGYTF,TGTGCCAGCTCACCACCTTCGACAGGCGGAGAGAATGGCTACACCTTC,NA,NA,TRBJ1-2,TRBV18
CASSVDGLYGYTF,TGTGCCAGCAGCGTAGACGGTCTCTATGGCTACACCTTC,NA,NA,TRBJ1-2,TRBV9
CASSPPSRVETQYF,TGTGCCAGCTCACCACCGTCCAGGGTTGAGACCCAGTACTTC,NA,NA,TRBJ2-5,TRBV18
CASSTHDIMNTEAFF,TGCGCCAGCAGCACCCACGACATCATGAACACTGAAGCTTTCTTT,NA,NA,TRBJ1-1,TRBV5-1
CASTDRGRNQPQHF,TGTGCCAGTACCGACAGGGGGCGCAACCAGCCCCAGCATTTT,NA,TRBD1,TRBJ1-5,TRBV19
CASSLRDTYYEQYF,TGTGCCAGCAGCTTACGGGACACATACTACGAGCAGTACTTC,NA,NA,TRBJ2-7,TRBV11-3
CASSVEAVSSPLHF,TGTGCCAGCAGCGTAGAGGCGGTCAGTTCACCCCTCCACTTT,once,NA,TRBJ1-6,TRBV9
CASSSWGGSNTGELFF,TGTGCCAGCAGCTCCTGGGGAGGATCGAACACCGGGGAGCTGTTTTTT,NA,NA,TRBJ2-2,TRBV11-2
CATSDYRQGRHHEQYF,TGTGCCACCAGTGACTATCGACAGGGAAGGCACCACGAGCAGTACTTC,NA,TRBD1,TRBJ2-7,TRBV24-1
CATSDSRDSNYGYTF,TGTGCCACCAGCGACTCGAGGGACTCTAACTATGGCTACACCTTC,NA,NA,TRBJ1-2,TRBV15